Each of the 22 T cell receptor beta chains below was sequenced from the same sample in a study of cytomegalovirus exposure and HLA in healthy donors. Primers included in the PCR were 60 Vbeta and 13 Jbeta primers. The table came from immunoSEQ multiplex PCR; TCRdb's copy has only in-frame clones and leaves some out. The sample holds 100,000 or so clones; roughly four fifths are singletons and the top ten take around a tenth. Sequenced material: PBMCs. These receptor sequences come from a male donor in good health and CMV-seropositive.

The J gene is TRBJ2-7, the V gene TRBV28; 8 bases agree with TRBD1. Germline assignment: CDR1 MDHEN and CDR2 SYDVKM. There are 15 residues in the CDR3. V gave up 3 bases and J gave up 2 bases; unmatched junction bases: 6. The CDR3 nucleotides are TGTGCCAGCAGTTTCCACCGACAGGGGACCTACGAGCAGTACTTC. Translating it yields CASSFHRQGTYEQYF.

The chain combines TRBV19 with TRBJ2-1; TRBD2 matches at 8 bases. V gave up 5 bases and J gave up 2 bases; unmatched junction bases: 2. Germline CDR1 and CDR2: LNHDA and SQIVND (reference sequence). This CDR3 has 14 residues. The CDR3 DNA reads TGTGCCAGTAGTGAGCGGGAGCCCTACAATGAGCAGTTCTTC. As protein: CASSEREPYNEQFF.

The gene calls are TRBV7-2 and TRBJ2-1, with a tentative D call TRBD2 (6 bases). Trimming left V 4 bases short and J 4 bases short, with 14 bases between. The CDR3 sequence is 15 residues long. Germline loops: CDR1 SGHTA, CDR2 FQGNSA. This chain's CDR3 is CASSWGGEVYNEQFF. CDR3 bases: TGTGCCAGCAGCTGGGGAGGCGAGGTATACAATGAGCAGTTCTTC. Looking up the rest from reference TRBV7-2 and TRBJ2-1 gives the full variable domain: GAGVSQSPSNKVTEKGKDVELRCDPISGHTALYWYRQSLGQGLEFLIYFQGNSAPDKSGLPSDRFSAERTGGSVSTLTIQRTQQEDSAVYLCASSWGGEVYNEQFFGPGTRLTVL.

The chain joins TRBV29-1 to TRBJ1-5; D is unclear. CDR1 is SQVTM and CDR2 is ANQGSEA in the germline V gene. Trimming removed 3 bases from V and 0 bases from J, with 9 bases in between. This CDR3 is built from 14 residues. The CDR3 DNA follows: TGCAGCGTTGAGTCCAGGTATAGCAATCAGCCCCAGCATTTT. Translation: CSVESRYSNQPQHF. Full variable domain (outside the CDR3, taken from reference TRBV29-1 and TRBJ1-5): SAVISQKPSRDICQRGTSLTIQCQVDSQVTMMFWYRQQPGQSLTLIATANQGSEATYESGFVIDKFPISRPNLTFSTLTVSNMSPEDSSIYLCSVESRYSNQPQHFGDGTRLSIL.

This chain connects TRBV5-8 to TRBJ2-5; TRBD2 matches 7 bases. Trimming removed 0 bases from V and 4 bases from J; junction bases left unmatched: 9. The germline gives CDR1 SGHTS, CDR2 YDEGEE. The CDR3 loop spans 16 amino acids. CDR3 residues: CASSLGSGGDRETQYF. For the CDR3, the DNA is TGTGCCAGCAGCTTGGGGTCGGGGGGAGACCGAGAGACCCAGTACTTC.

The V call is TRBV19, the J call TRBJ2-5; maybe TRBD1 (7 bases). The assigned J gene may be wrong: the sequence end matches TRBJ2-7 better. The CDR3 totals 14 residues. Germline V gene sequence: CDR1 LNHDA, CDR2 SQIVND (reference sequence). CDR3 sequence reads: CASSIGGGVYEQYF. CDR3 sequence (DNA): TGTGCCAGTAGTATTGGAGGGGGCGTTTACGAGCAGTACTTC.

The chain joins TRBV28 to TRBJ2-5; TRBD2 matches 10 bases. Per the germline V gene, CDR1 is MDHEN and CDR2 is SYDVKM. V gave up 3 bases and J gave up 3 bases; unmatched junction bases: 4. This CDR3 has 15 amino acids. This CDR3 is CASSFRTSGKETQYF. In nucleotides, the CDR3 is TGTGCCAGCAGTTTCCGGACTAGCGGTAAAGAGACCCAGTACTTC.

This clone was observed a single time. The chain recombines TRBV19 with TRBJ2-3; a weak D match, TRBD1 (6 bases). The CDR3 loop spans 17 amino acids. Germline-derived CDR1 and CDR2 are LNHDA and SQIVND (reference sequence). Trimming cost V 0 bases and J 0 bases, with 13 bases left between them. CDR3 DNA: TGTGCCAGTAGTATAGATCCCAGGACAGCTAGCACAGATACGCAGTATTTT. Translated: CASSIDPRTASTDTQYF.

The chain links TRBV11-2 to TRBJ2-4; a possible D gene is TRBD2 (6 bases). The CDR3 is 18 amino acids. The V end was cut by 0 bases, the J end by 0 bases, with 15 bases between. Germline V gene data show CDR1 as SGHAT and CDR2 as FQNNGV. The CDR3 nucleotides are TGTGCCAGCAGCTTAGACGGGGGTCCCCAATTAGCCAAAAACATTCAGTACTTC. It encodes CASSLDGGPQLAKNIQYF.

This chain uses TRBV28 with TRBJ2-5; a possible D gene is TRBD2 (6 bases). The V and J ends lost 3 bases and 6 bases respectively, with 23 bases between them. This CDR3 is built from 17 residues. The germline CDR1 and CDR2 sequences are MDHEN and SYDVKM. CDR3 protein: CASSFPRGGNVGKTQYF. The CDR3 DNA sequence: TGTGCCAGCAGTTTCCCACGGGGCGGGAACGTAGGAAAGACCCAGTACTTC. Full variable domain (remainder filled in from reference TRBV28 and TRBJ2-5): DVKVTQSSRYLVKRTGEKVFLECVQDMDHENMFWYRQDPGLGLRLIYFSYDVKMKEKGDIPEGYSVSREKKERFSLILESASTNQTSMYLCASSFPRGGNVGKTQYFGPGTRLLVL.

In this sample, this clone turned up once. V and J are TRBV2 and TRBJ2-7; D is undetermined. The CDR3 has 13 residues. V was cut by 2 bases and J by 7 bases, with 12 bases left in between. Per germline, CDR1 SNHLY and CDR2 FYNNEI. The CDR3 spells CASSEWPEVEQYF. The CDR3, as DNA: TGTGCCAGCAGTGAATGGCCCGAGGTTGAGCAGTACTTC.

The V call is TRBV18, the J call TRBJ2-2; D uncertain. CDR1 KGHSH and CDR2 LQKENI come from the germline V gene. The CDR3 has 14 amino acids. V dropped 1 base and J dropped 4 bases, with 7 bases sitting between them. DNA for the CDR3: TGTGCCAGCTCACCACGGCAGATCACCGGGGAGCTGTTTTTT. Translated: CASSPRQITGELFF.

The chain carries TRBV4-3 and TRBJ1-2; no reliable D call. CDR1 and CDR2 (germline): LGHNA, YSLEER. Trimming shortened V by 0 bases and J by 1 base, and 6 bases separated the two germline ends. This CDR3 comprises 14 residues. Written as DNA, the CDR3 is TGCGCCAGCAGCCAAGATCCGGGTAACTATGGCTACACCTTC. As protein: CASSQDPGNYGYTF.

The chain has TRBV4-2 and TRBJ2-7; possible D gene TRBD2, 6 bases. CDR1 is LGHNA, CDR2 YNFKEQ, per germline. Trimming removed 2 bases at V and 6 bases at J, with 17 bases between. This CDR3 spans 15 amino acids. DNA of the CDR3: TGTGCCAGCAGCCAATCAACGGTCGGGAGAGGCGAGCAGTACTTC. Its protein is CASSQSTVGRGEQYF.

V usage is TRBV5-8 and J usage is TRBJ1-5, with D possibly matching TRBD1 (5 bases). The CDR3 contains 17 residues. Deletions cut 1 base from V and 4 bases from J, with 18 bases between. Per germline, CDR1 SGHTS and CDR2 YDEGEE. This CDR3 reads CASSLYRGRPQNQPQHF. CDR3 coding DNA: TGTGCCAGCAGCTTGTACCGGGGGAGGCCCCAAAATCAGCCCCAGCATTTT. Full variable domain (outside the CDR3, taken from reference TRBV5-8 and TRBJ1-5): EAGVTQSPTHLIKTRGQQATLRCSPISGHTSVYWYQQALGLGLQFLLWYDEGEERNRGNFPPRFSGRQFPNYSSELNVNALELEDSALYLCASSLYRGRPQNQPQHFGDGTRLSIL.

This chain joins TRBV4-3 and TRBJ2-1, with TRBD1 matching 12 bases. Germline-derived CDR1 and CDR2 are LGHNA and YSLEER. After removal of 2 bases from V and 4 bases from J, the junction contained 15 bases not matched to a gene. The CDR3 length is 20 residues. CDR3 in amino acids: CASSQPPGTGGPGPYNEQFF. CDR3 DNA: TGCGCCAGCAGCCAACCACCCGGGACAGGGGGCCCCGGACCATACAATGAGCAGTTCTTC.

V usage is TRBV2 and J usage is TRBJ2-7; TRBD1 matches 8 bases. The length of the CDR3 is 15 residues. Germline trimming cut 3 bases from V and 1 base from J; bases unmatched to any gene: 5. The germline CDR1 and CDR2 sequences are SNHLY and FYNNEI. The CDR3 reads CASSDGQGLSYEQYF. In nucleotides, the CDR3 is TGTGCCAGCAGTGATGGACAGGGTCTGTCCTACGAGCAGTACTTC.

The chain recombines TRBV7-2 with TRBJ1-1; D ambiguous. Germline CDR1 is SGHTA and CDR2 is FQGNSA. This CDR3 has 15 residues. V lost 5 bases to trimming and J lost 0 bases, with 13 bases between them. In nucleotides, the CDR3 is TGTGCCAGCAGCCTCAACACCGCCATGAACACTGAAGCTTTCTTT. Translation gives CASSLNTAMNTEAFF.

V is TRBV25-1 and J is TRBJ2-5; D unresolved. The CDR3 has 14 residues. Germline V gene data show CDR1 as MGHDK and CDR2 as SYGVNS. V lost 8 bases, J lost 5 bases, and 18 bases lay in between. The CDR3 sequence: CASLRSQSGETQYF. The DNA of the CDR3 is TGTGCCAGCCTCCGGAGCCAGTCTGGGGAGACCCAGTACTTC.

This rearrangement joins TRBV18 to TRBJ1-2; 8 nucleotides match TRBD1. J was trimmed by 3 bases and V by 4 bases; bases with no gene match: 7. Per the germline V gene, CDR1 is KGHSH and CDR2 is LQKENI. The CDR3 length is 15 residues. CDR3 DNA sequence: TGTGCCAGCTCACTAAGGACAGGGATTGACTATGGCTACACCTTC. Amino acid sequence: CASSLRTGIDYGYTF. Full variable domain (rest looked up from reference TRBV18 and TRBJ1-2): NAGVMQNPRHLVRRRGQEARLRCSPMKGHSHVYWYRQLPEEGLKFMVYLQKENIIDESGMPKERFSAEFPKEGPSILRIQQVVRGDSAAYFCASSLRTGIDYGYTFGSGTRLTVV.

V gene TRBV28 combines with J gene TRBJ2-7; maybe TRBD1 (6 bases). V lost 5 bases and J lost 3, with 14 bases in between. The CDR3 covers 14 residues. CDR1 is MDHEN and CDR2 is SYDVKM in the germline V gene. CDR3 amino acids: CASSQTGPLYEQYF. In DNA, the CDR3 is TGTGCCAGCAGTCAGACAGGTCCGCTCTACGAGCAGTACTTC.

The CDR3 protein is CASSYIFGQGATGELFF. CDR3 DNA: TGTGCCAGCAGCTATATCTTCGGACAGGGGGCTACCGGGGAGCTGTTTTTT. The rearrangement uses TRBV7-2 and TRBJ2-2, with 11 bases that match TRBD1. This CDR3 has 17 residues. CDR1 SGHTA and CDR2 FQGNSA come from the germline V gene. V shed 4 bases, J shed 5 bases, and the junction held 9 bases outside the gene matches.